This T cell receptor beta chain was profiled in a study of cytomegalovirus exposure and HLA in healthy donors. Trimming took 6 bases from V and 0 from J, leaving 15 bases between them. In germline, CDR1 is MDHEN, CDR2 SYDVKM. The length of the CDR3 is 15 residues. The PCR was carried out with 60 Vbeta primers and 13 Jbeta primers. The method was immunoSEQ multiplex PCR; TCRdb's version includes in-frame clones alone and lacks a portion of them. The data show under 110,000 clones, with 85% to 90% seen just once and 3% to 4% held by the top ten. The sequenced material came from PBMCs. The receptor's source is a man aged 25-45 years in good health and CMV-seronegative. This sequence joins TRBV28 and TRBJ2-7; the D is unclear. The CDR3 DNA sequence: TGTGCCAGCAGCCCATATAGCCTCAGCTCCTACGAGCAGTACTTC. This translates into CASSPYSLSSYEQYF.